A single sample gave rise to the 5 T cell receptor beta chains below, sequenced in a study of a mutant IDH1 vaccine in newly diagnosed glioma. Documented time point: week 5, during vaccination. Mutant IDH1 20-mer peptide, at 300 ug, made up each vaccine dose, with topical imiquimod. Which antigens these TCRs recognize remains unknown. TCRdb keeps only in-frame clones here, not all; method: immunoSEQ multiplex PCR. The data show 25,000 to 30,000 clones, roughly nine tenths seen once. The sample was peripheral blood mononuclear cells (PBMCs), taken from a glioma patient whose treatment included an IDH1 peptide vaccine. Every receptor here comes from a woman between 35 and 50 years old with glioma. Some clones in this sample may be carry-over from other donors' samples.

This chain joins TRBV5-6 and TRBJ1-4; the D is unclear. Trimming pared 0 bases from V and 8 bases from J, leaving 14 bases between. Per the germline V gene, CDR1 is SGHDT and CDR2 is YYEEEE. This CDR3 has 15 residues. The CDR3 DNA is TGTGCCAGCAGCTTGGGTGTCAAAGTAGGCGAAAAACTGTTTTTT. Its protein is CASSLGVKVGEKLFF.

The V gene is TRBV27, the J gene TRBJ2-3; tentative D call: TRBD2 (5 bases). Trimming took 5 bases from V and 2 from J, leaving 14 bases between them. The germline V gene encodes CDR1 MNHEY and CDR2 SMNVEV (reference sequence). The CDR3 has 15 residues. As DNA, the CDR3 is TGTGCCAGCAGTACGTCCGGGATCAACACAGATACGCAGTATTTT. Its translation: CASSTSGINTDTQYF.

The V gene is TRBV14, the J gene TRBJ2-7, with 9 bases aligning to TRBD2. The J segment lost 2 bases and the V segment lost 6 bases, leaving 5 bases of the junction unmatched. This CDR3 comprises 14 residues. CDR1 SGHDN and CDR2 FVKESK come from the germline V gene. The CDR3: CASSRAGGPYEQYF. Here the CDR3 DNA reads TGTGCCAGCAGTCGAGCGGGGGGTCCCTACGAGCAGTACTTC.

The rearrangement links TRBV5-6 to TRBJ2-5; D not resolved. CDR1 is SGHDT and CDR2 is YYEEEE in the germline V gene. The CDR3 loop spans 14 amino acids. V lost 10 bases, J lost 0 bases, and 16 bases lay in between. For the CDR3, the DNA is TGTGCCTCCGTGGGGATAGGCTACCAAGAGACCCAGTACTTC. This encodes CASVGIGYQETQYF. The full variable domain, in which reference TRBV5-6 and TRBJ2-5 provide the parts outside the CDR3, is DAGVTQSPTHLIKTRGQQVTLRCSPKSGHDTVSWYQQALGQGPQFIFQYYEEEERQRGNFPDRFSGHQFPNYSSELNVNALLLGDSALYLCASVGIGYQETQYFGPGTRLLVL.

The V call is TRBV18, the J call TRBJ2-2, with 9 bases matching TRBD2. The CDR3 consists of 17 residues. J was trimmed by 1 base and V by 0 bases; bases with no gene match: 3. CDR1 and CDR2 from the germline V gene are KGHSH and LQKENI. CDR3: CASSPPSSGMNTGELFF. The CDR3 DNA reads TGTGCCAGCTCACCACCGTCTAGCGGGATGAACACCGGGGAGCTGTTTTTT. Supplemented by reference TRBV18 and TRBJ2-2, the full variable domain reads NAGVMQNPRHLVRRRGQEARLRCSPMKGHSHVYWYRQLPEEGLKFMVYLQKENIIDESGMPKERFSAEFPKEGPSILRIQQVVRGDSAAYFCASSPPSSGMNTGELFFGEGSRLTVL.